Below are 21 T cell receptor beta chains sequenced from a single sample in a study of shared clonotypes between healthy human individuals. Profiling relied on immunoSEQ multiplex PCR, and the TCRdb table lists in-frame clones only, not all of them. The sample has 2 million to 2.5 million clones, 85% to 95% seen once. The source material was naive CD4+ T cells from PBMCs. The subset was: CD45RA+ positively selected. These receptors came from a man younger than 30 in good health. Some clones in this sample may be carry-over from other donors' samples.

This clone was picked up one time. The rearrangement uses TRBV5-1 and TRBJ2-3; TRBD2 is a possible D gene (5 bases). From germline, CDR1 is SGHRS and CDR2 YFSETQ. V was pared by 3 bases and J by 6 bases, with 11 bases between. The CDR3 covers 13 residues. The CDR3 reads CASSWKEADTQYF. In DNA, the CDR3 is TGCGCCAGCAGCTGGAAGGAGGCCGATACGCAGTATTTT.

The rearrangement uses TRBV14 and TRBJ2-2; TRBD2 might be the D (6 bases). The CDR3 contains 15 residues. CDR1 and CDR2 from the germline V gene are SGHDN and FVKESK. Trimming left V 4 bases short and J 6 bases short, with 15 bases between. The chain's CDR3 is CASSPSGTPAGELFF. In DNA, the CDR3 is TGTGCCAGCAGCCCCTCGGGGACTCCAGCCGGGGAGCTGTTTTTT. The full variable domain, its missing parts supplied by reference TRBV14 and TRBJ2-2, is EAGVTQFPSHSVIEKGQTVTLRCDPISGHDNLYWYRRVMGKEIKFLLHFVKESKQDESGMPNNRFLAERTGGTYSTLKVQPAELEDSGVYFCASSPSGTPAGELFFGEGSRLTVL.

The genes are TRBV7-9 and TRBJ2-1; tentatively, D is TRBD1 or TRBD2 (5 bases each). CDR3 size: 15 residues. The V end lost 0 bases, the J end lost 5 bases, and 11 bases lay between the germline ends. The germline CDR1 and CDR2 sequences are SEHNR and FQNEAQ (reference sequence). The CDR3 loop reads CASSLARGWDNEQFF. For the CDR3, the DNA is TGTGCCAGCAGCTTAGCGAGGGGCTGGGACAATGAGCAGTTCTTC.

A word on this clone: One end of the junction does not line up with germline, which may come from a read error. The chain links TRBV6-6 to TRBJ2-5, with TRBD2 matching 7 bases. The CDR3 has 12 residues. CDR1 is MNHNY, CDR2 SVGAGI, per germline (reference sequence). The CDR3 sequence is CASSYPTGTKDF. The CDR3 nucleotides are TGTGCCAGCAGTTACCCTACCGGGACTAAGGACTTC.

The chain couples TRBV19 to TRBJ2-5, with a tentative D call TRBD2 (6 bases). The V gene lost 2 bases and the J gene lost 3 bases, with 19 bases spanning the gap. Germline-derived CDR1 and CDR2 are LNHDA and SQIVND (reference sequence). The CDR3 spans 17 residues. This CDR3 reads CASSIRMGGGWEETQYF. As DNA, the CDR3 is TGTGCCAGTAGTATAAGGATGGGAGGAGGGTGGGAAGAGACCCAGTACTTC.

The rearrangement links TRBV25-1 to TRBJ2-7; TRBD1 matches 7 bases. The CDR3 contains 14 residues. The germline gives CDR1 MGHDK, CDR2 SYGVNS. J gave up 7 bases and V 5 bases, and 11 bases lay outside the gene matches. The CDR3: CASSRTGYGREQYF. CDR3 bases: TGTGCCAGCAGTAGGACAGGCTATGGTCGTGAGCAGTACTTC.

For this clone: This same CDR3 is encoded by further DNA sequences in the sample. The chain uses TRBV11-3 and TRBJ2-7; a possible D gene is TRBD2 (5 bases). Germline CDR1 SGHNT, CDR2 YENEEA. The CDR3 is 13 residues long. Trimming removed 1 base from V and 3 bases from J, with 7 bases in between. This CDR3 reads CASSLGSGYEQYF. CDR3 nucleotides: TGTGCCAGCAGCTTAGGGAGCGGCTACGAGCAGTACTTC.

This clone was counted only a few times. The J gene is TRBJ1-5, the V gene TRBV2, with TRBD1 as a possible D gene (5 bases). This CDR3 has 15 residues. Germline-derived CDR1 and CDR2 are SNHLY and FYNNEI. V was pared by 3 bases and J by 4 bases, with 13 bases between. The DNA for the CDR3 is TGTGCCAGCAGTGAGGTGGGGGTAGGAAATCAGCCCCAGCATTTT. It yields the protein CASSEVGVGNQPQHF.

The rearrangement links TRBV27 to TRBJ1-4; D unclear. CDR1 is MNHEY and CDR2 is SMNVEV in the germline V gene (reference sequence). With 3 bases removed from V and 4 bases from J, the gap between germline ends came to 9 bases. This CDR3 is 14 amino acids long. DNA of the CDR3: TGTGCCAGCAGTTTCAATAGGAATAATGAAAAACTGTTTTTT. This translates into CASSFNRNNEKLFF. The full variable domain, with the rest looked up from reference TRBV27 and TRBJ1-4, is EAQVTQNPRYLITVTGKKLTVTCSQNMNHEYMSWYRQDPGLGLRQIYYSMNVEVTDKGDVPEGYKVSRKEKRNFPLILESPSPNQTSLYFCASSFNRNNEKLFFGSGTQLSVL.

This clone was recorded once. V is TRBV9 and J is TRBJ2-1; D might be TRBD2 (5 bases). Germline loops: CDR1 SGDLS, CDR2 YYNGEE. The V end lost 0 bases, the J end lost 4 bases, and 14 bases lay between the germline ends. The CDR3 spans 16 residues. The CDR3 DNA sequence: TGTGCCAGCAGCGTAGGACTAACCCCGGGGTACAATGAGCAGTTCTTC. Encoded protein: CASSVGLTPGYNEQFF.

The CDR3 protein is CASTRAGHISNSGNTIYF. The DNA of the CDR3 is TGTGCCAGTACTAGGGCGGGACACATATCTAACTCTGGAAACACCATATATTTT. This sequence joins TRBV19 and TRBJ1-3, with D tentatively TRBD1 (6 bases). V was clipped by 7 bases and J by 0 bases, with 22 bases between them. The germline V gene has CDR1 LNHDA and CDR2 SQIVND (reference sequence). The CDR3 loop spans 18 amino acids.

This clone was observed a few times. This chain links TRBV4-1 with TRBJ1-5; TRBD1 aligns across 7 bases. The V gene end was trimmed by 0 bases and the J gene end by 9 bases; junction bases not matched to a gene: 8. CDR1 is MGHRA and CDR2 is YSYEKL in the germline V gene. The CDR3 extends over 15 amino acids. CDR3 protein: CASSQEAGYRGPQHF. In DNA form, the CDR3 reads TGCGCCAGCAGCCAAGAGGCAGGCTACAGGGGGCCCCAGCATTTT.

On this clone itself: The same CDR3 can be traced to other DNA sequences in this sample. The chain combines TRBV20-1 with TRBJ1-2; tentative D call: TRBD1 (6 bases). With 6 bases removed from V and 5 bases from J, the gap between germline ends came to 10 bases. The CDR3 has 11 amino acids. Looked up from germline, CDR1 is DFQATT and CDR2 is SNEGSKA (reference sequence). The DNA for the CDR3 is TGCAGTGCGGGCAGGGGATATGGCTACACCTTC. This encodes CSAGRGYGYTF.

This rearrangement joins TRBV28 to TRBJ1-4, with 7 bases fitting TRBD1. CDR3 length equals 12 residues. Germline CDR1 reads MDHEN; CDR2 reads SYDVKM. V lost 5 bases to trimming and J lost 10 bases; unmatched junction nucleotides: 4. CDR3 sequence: CASSPGQPKLFF. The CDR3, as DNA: TGTGCCAGCAGTCCGGGACAGCCAAAACTGTTTTTT.

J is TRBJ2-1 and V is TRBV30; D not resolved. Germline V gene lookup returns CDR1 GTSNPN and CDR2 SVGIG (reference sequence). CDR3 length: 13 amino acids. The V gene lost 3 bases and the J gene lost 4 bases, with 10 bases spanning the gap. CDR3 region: CAWRHGPYNEQFF. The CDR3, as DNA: TGTGCCTGGAGGCATGGACCATACAATGAGCAGTTCTTC.

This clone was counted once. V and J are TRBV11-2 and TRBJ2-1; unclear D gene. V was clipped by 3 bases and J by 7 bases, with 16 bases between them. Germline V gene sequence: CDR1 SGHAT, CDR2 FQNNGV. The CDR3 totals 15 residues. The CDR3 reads CASSFWQDLKNEQFF. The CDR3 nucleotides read TGTGCCAGCAGCTTTTGGCAGGACCTTAAAAATGAGCAGTTCTTC. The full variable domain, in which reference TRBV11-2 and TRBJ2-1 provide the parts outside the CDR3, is EAGVAQSPRYKIIEKRQSVAFWCNPISGHATLYWYQQILGQGPKLLIQFQNNGVVDDSQLPKDRFSAERLKGVDSTLKIQPAKLEDSAVYLCASSFWQDLKNEQFFGPGTRLTVL.

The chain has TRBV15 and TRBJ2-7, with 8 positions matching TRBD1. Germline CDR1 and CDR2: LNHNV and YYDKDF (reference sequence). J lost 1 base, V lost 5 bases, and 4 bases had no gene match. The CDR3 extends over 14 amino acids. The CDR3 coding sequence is TGTGCCACCAGCTACGACAGGGGTTCCTACGAGCAGTACTTC. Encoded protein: CATSYDRGSYEQYF.

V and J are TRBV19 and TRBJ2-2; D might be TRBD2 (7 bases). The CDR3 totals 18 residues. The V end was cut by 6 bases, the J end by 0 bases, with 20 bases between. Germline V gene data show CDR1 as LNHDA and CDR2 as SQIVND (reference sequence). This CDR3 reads CASSQRRGAVANTGELFF. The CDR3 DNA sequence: TGTGCCAGTAGCCAACGCCGGGGGGCGGTCGCGAACACCGGGGAGCTGTTTTTT.

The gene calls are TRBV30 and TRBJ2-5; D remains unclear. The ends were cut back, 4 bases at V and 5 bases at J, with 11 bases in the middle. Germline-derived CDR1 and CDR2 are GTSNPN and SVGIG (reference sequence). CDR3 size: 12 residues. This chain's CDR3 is CAWTLGGETQYF. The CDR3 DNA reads TGTGCCTGGACCTTAGGTGGGGAGACCCAGTACTTC.

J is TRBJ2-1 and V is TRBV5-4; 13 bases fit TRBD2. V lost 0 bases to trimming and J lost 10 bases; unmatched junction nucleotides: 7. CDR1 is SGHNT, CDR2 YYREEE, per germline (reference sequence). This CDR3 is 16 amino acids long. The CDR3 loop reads CASSLGTSGRGGEQFF. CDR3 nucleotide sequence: TGTGCCAGCAGCTTGGGGACTAGCGGGAGAGGTGGGGAGCAGTTCTTC.

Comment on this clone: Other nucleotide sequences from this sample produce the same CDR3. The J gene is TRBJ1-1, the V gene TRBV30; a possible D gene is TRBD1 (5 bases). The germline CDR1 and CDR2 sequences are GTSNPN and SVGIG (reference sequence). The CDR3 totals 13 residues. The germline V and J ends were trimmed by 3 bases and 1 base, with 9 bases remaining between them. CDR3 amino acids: CAWSGTSNTEAFF. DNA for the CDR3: TGTGCCTGGAGCGGGACCTCGAACACTGAAGCTTTCTTT.